The rows below give T cell receptor beta chains drawn from one sample of a study of shared clonotypes between healthy human individuals. The assay was immunoSEQ multiplex PCR, and TCRdb's table has in-frame clones only and misses some. The table records about half a million clones, 70% to 85% of them present only once. Sample: PBMCs. The receptors originated from a woman aged 40 to 50 in good health. Some clones in this sample may be carry-over from other donors' samples. CDR3s include the opening cysteine and the closing phenylalanine or tryptophan. A D gene is named only where the DNA matches it firmly. Rows give clone size only sometimes, using once, few, many, or a class for an expanded clone.

d_call j_call clone_size v_call cdr3_nt cdr3_aa
TRBD2 TRBJ2-7 - TRBV29-1 TGCAGCGTCCTCGGGACTAGCGGGAGTAGGTGGAACGAGCAGTACTTC CSVLGTSGSRWNEQYF
- TRBJ2-7 - TRBV25-1 TGTGCCAGCAGTGATGGCAGGGGTTACGAGCAGTACTTC CASSDGRGYEQYF
TRBD1 TRBJ1-2 few TRBV9 TGTGCCAGCAGCGTGGGGGACAGGCACAACTATGGCTACACCTTC CASSVGDRHNYGYTF
- TRBJ1-1 - TRBV7-3 TGTGCCAGCAGCTTAAGAGACAGTATGAACACTGAAGCTTTCTTT CASSLRDSMNTEAFF
- TRBJ2-4 - TRBV2 TGTGCCAGCAAGGCGTCAATAGCCAAAAACATTCAGTACTTC CASKASIAKNIQYF
TRBD1 TRBJ1-3 many TRBV19 TGTGCCAGTAGTATATCCGGGACAGACTCTGGAAACACCATATATTTT CASSISGTDSGNTIYF
- TRBJ2-2 once TRBV9 TGTGCCAGCAGCCTCCCCTGGGACGCGAACACCGGGGAGCTGTTTTTT CASSLPWDANTGELFF
- TRBJ1-3 - TRBV30 TGTGCCTGGACGGGGGGAGTCGGAAACACCATATATTTT CAWTGGVGNTIYF
- TRBJ1-2 few TRBV21-1 TGTGCCAGTAACCGGGACGGCCCTCTACTTAACTATGGCTACACCTTC CASNRDGPLLNYGYTF
- TRBJ2-1 - TRBV21-1 TGTGCCAGCAGCAAAGACGTCGGGACTAGCGTCAGCTCCTACAATGAGCAGTTCTTC CASSKDVGTSVSSYNEQFF
- TRBJ1-1 few TRBV19 TGTGCCAGTGCAAACATGAACACTGAAGCTTTCTTT CASANMNTEAFF
- TRBJ1-4 - TRBV5-1 TGCGCCAGCAGCCGTGGACAGTCGGCAGGTGAAAAACTGTTTTTT CASSRGQSAGEKLFF
TRBD1 TRBJ2-3 - TRBV5-1 TGCGCCAGCAGCTGGACAGGGGCTAGCACAGATACGCAGTATTTT CASSWTGASTDTQYF
TRBD1 TRBJ1-1 - TRBV6-4 TGTGCCAGCAAAGGACAGGGGAACACTGAAGCTTTCTTT CASKGQGNTEAFF
- TRBJ2-1 - TRBV18 TGTGCCAGCTCCCCACAGGAGGACTCGTGGTTCTTC CASSPQEDSWFF
TRBD1 TRBJ2-2 - TRBV6-1 TGTGCCAGCAGTGAACAAACCTACCAGACAGGGCCCGGGGAGCTGTTTTTT CASSEQTYQTGPGELFF
TRBD2 TRBJ2-2 - TRBV9 TGTGCCAGCAGCGTGATAGCGGGAGGGCGGTTCACCGGGGAGCTGTTTTTT CASSVIAGGRFTGELFF
- TRBJ1-6 - TRBV6-6 TGTGCCAGCAGTTACTACCAAGGGGATTCACCCCTCCACTTT CASSYYQGDSPLHF
- TRBJ1-1 - TRBV6-6 TGTGCCAGCAGGTATACCGGGAGGAACACTGAAGCTTTCTTT CASRYTGRNTEAFF
- TRBJ2-5 few TRBV18 TGTGCCAGCTCACCACCCGAGGAGACCCAGTACTTC CASSPPEETQYF
- TRBJ2-1 - TRBV7-2 TGTGCCAGCAGCTCCCCCGGGACACGGTTTACCTACAATGAGCAGTTCTTC CASSSPGTRFTYNEQFF
TRBD2 TRBJ2-1 - TRBV19 TGTGCCAGTAGTCGAGCTAGCGGCCCGTACAATGAGCAGTTCTTC CASSRASGPYNEQFF
TRBD1 TRBJ2-1 - TRBV11-2 TGTGCCAGCAGCCTCCTTGGGACAGACGAGCAGTTCTTC CASSLLGTDEQFF
TRBD2 TRBJ2-1 - TRBV12-5 TGTGCTAGTGCCGCGAGCGGGAGGGCCCTCCATGAGCAGTTCTTC CASAASGRALHEQFF
- TRBJ1-3 few TRBV4-1 TGCGCCAGCAGCCAAGAAAAGGCGGTCTCTGGAAACACCATATATTTT CASSQEKAVSGNTIYF
TRBD2 TRBJ2-1 - TRBV27 TGTGCCAGCAGTTTGGGACTAGCGGGGAATGAGCAGTTCTTC CASSLGLAGNEQFF
TRBD1 TRBJ2-7 - TRBV6-6 TGTGCCAGCAGTTCCCCCTCCCCGGGACAGGGCTGCGAGCAGTACTTC CASSSPSPGQGCEQYF
- TRBJ1-2 - TRBV28 TGTGCCAGCAGTTTTGCAGGGGTCAATACCTATGGCTACACCTTC CASSFAGVNTYGYTF
- TRBJ2-7 - TRBV11-2 TGTGCCAGCAGCCCCCACTCCTACGAGCAGTACTTC CASSPHSYEQYF
- TRBJ1-1 - TRBV5-1 TGCGCCAGCAGCTTGGCCGGAGCAGGGAGGAACACTGAAGCTTTCTTT CASSLAGAGRNTEAFF
- TRBJ1-2 once TRBV6-1 TGTGCCAGCAGTGAAGGGCAGACTAAAAACTATGGCTACACCTTC CASSEGQTKNYGYTF
TRBD2 TRBJ2-2 - TRBV7-2 TGTGCCAGCAGCTTAGTTGGCGGGAGAAACACCGGGGAGCTGTTTTTT CASSLVGGRNTGELFF
TRBD2 TRBJ2-5 - TRBV6-5 TGTGCCAGCAGTTACTCCGGGGCGGGGGGACAAGAGACCCAGTACTTC CASSYSGAGGQETQYF